This T cell receptor beta chain was sequenced during a study of blood T cell repertoires in COVID-19 (dated by TCRdb to about 2020). For context, the study as a whole: Collaborator samples came from the United States, Italy and Spain and covered acute and convalescent phases of COVID-19. Where HLA class I and class II types were available, the types were taken from metadata supplied by the sample provider, not from assay-based typing. The prospective study material was composed of cDNA or gDNA derived from T cells, B-cell-depleted T cells, or PBMCs. Samples were obtained from the ongoing ImmuneRACE study (first 160 participants) and from over 1,000 subjects provided by 6 global collaborators. Subjects who had been exposed to COVID-19, were actively infected with it, or had recovered from it provided the deeply sampled blood TCRbeta repertoires that made up the dataset. Sample metadata almost always included a de-identified subject ID, COVID-19 status, age in years and sex. The repertoires were released in a freely available public database meant as a resource for research on the immune response to SARS-CoV-2.

Whole blood was collected in K2EDTA tubes by collaborating institutions according to the institutions' own protocols. Collaborator samples were shipped for TCRbeta analysis as frozen whole blood, isolated PBMCs, or DNA extracted from either sample type. The cysteine opens and the phenylalanine closes a CDR3 of 15 amino acids. Only the CDR3 region is kept as DNA, spanning 45 bases read in frame from base 1. The CDR1 and CDR2 encoded by the germline V gene are MRHNA and SNTAGT. V loses 2 bases of germline sequence and J loses 0 bases, and the interval between the two ends is 5 bases. The paper's findings and limits, for the study overall: The quantity of clinical and demographic metadata differed by source and by participant and was supplied without curation.

Turning to this clone: This clone's antigen is unknown. Base quality data are lacking; no much larger clone is found one base away.

TCRbeta CDR3 regions were amplified from genomic DNA using the immunoSEQ Assay, a bias-controlled multiplex PCR. In the original analysis: The number of nucleated cells in each sample was estimated from the amplification of reference gene primers within the assay. To quantify the absolute abundance of each unique TCRbeta CDR3 rearrangement, sequence reads were collapsed and filtered. For each sample, productive Simpson clonality was calculated as the square root of Simpson's diversity index over productive rearrangements. In TCRdb, the immuneACCESS table is reduced to in-frame sequences with V and J assigned. These tables do not hold every clone; where another copy was compared, an unresolved V gene accounts for under half, and the others remain unexplained. The V and J calls and clone size come from that table; D and trimming were worked out from the DNA. This sample comprises about 94,000 clones, about four fifths of them detected only once. 15% to 20% of the sample lies in the top ten.

The receptor was isolated from a human donor in a cohort sampled during active COVID-19. The rearranged segments are TRBV6-4 and TRBJ2-6, with no reliable assignment of the D segment. Sequencing used peripheral blood. Read as DNA, the sequence is TGTGCCAGCAGTGACCGAGGCTCTGGGGCCAACGTCCTGACTTTC. This sequence encodes CASSDRGSGANVLTF.